This TCR beta chain was identified during a study of PD-L1 blockade in urothelial cancer. The CDR3 runs 16 residues. Per the germline V gene, CDR1 is SGHRS and CDR2 is YFSETQ. Trimming shortened V by 4 bases and J by 4 bases, and 20 bases separated the two germline ends. Repertoires were generated with immunoSEQ multiplex PCR, while TCRdb's copy carries only in-frame clones and drops some. The profile shows under 30,000 clones, around 85% of them singletons. This TCR was recovered from a man aged 50 or older with urothelial cancer. The material sequenced was PBMCs, taken around atezolizumab (anti-PD-L1) treatment. This rearrangement joins TRBV5-1 to TRBJ1-2; D is uncertain. CDR3 region: CASSPHGEGVGYGYTF. CDR3 bases: TGCGCCAGCAGCCCCCACGGGGAGGGTGTGGGCTATGGCTACACCTTC.